Each of the 19 T cell receptor beta chains below was sequenced from the same sample in a study of T cells in Graves' hyperthyroidism and ophthalmopathy. Amplification targeted TCR beta CDR3 regions from RNA transcripts. The primer set for the first-round RT-PCR of the TCR CDR3 was HTBI. TCRdb passed the multiplex PCR reads through MiXCR, listing each CDR3 protein once. The table records approximately 630,000 distinct CDR3 sequences, around 15% of them present only once. The sample taken for sequencing was blood. These receptor sequences come from a woman younger than 45 with Graves' hyperthyroidism.

At least ten counts were recorded for this clonotype. The CDR3, as DNA: TGTGCCAGCAGTCGGTCCGGGAGAGCTAACTATGGCTACACCTTC. Amino acids: CASSRSGRANYGYTF. The rearrangement joins TRBV6-1 to TRBJ1-2, with D uncertain. In germline, CDR1 is MNHNS, CDR2 SASEGT. The CDR3 is 15 residues long. Trimming stripped 5 bases from V and 0 bases from J, with 13 bases between.

The V call is TRBV7-2, the J call TRBJ1-5, with 9 bases identical to TRBD1. V shed 5 bases, J shed 6 bases, and the junction held 14 bases outside the gene matches. Germline CDR1 reads SGHTA; CDR2 reads FQGNSA. This CDR3 has 17 residues. The CDR3 DNA reads as TGTGCCAGCAGCCCCGGGCCCCGGGACAGGGTCTTTCAGCCCCAGCATTTT. It specifies CASSPGPRDRVFQPQHF.

V and J are TRBV28 and TRBJ1-2, with D possibly being TRBD1 (5 bases). CDR3 length equals 14 residues. Germline V lookup: CDR1 MDHEN, CDR2 SYDVKM. The V end was cut by 5 bases, the J end by 4 bases, with 14 bases between. CDR3 in amino acids: CASSLQTGAYGYTF. CDR3 DNA: TGTGCCAGCAGTCTACAAACCGGGGCCTATGGCTACACCTTC.

This clonotype has a handful of counts. One end of the junction varies from germline; a read error may be responsible. The V and J genes are TRBV4-1 and TRBJ2-7; weak D call: TRBD1 (5 bases). The CDR3 runs to 15 residues. Per germline, CDR1 MGHRA and CDR2 YSYEKL. CDR3 loop: CAGSRLWGSSYEQYF. The CDR3 region has the DNA TGCGCCGGCAGCCGCCTTTGGGGCAGCTCCTACGAGCAGTACTTC.

Many counts were recorded for this clonotype. This sequence joins TRBV7-6 and TRBJ2-3; D gene ambiguous. This CDR3 has 16 residues. The germline V gene encodes CDR1 SGHVS and CDR2 FNYEAQ. V shed 2 bases and J shed 1 base, with 13 bases lying between them. The DNA of the CDR3 is TGTGCCAGCAGCTTAACGGTGCTAAGGGGCACAGATACGCAGTATTTT. Amino acids: CASSLTVLRGTDTQYF. Full variable domain (remainder filled in from reference TRBV7-6 and TRBJ2-3): GAGVSQSPRYKVTKRGQDVALRCDPISGHVSLYWYRQALGQGPEFLTYFNYEAQQDKSGLPNDRFSAERPEGSISTLTIQRTEQRDSAMYRCASSLTVLRGTDTQYFGPGTRLTVL.

The V and J genes are TRBV5-1 and TRBJ2-5; D uncertain. CDR1 SGHRS and CDR2 YFSETQ come from the germline V gene. This CDR3 contains 14 residues. The V gene lost 1 base and the J gene lost 2 bases, with 9 bases spanning the gap. CDR3 residues: CASSLLREQETQYF. The CDR3 DNA is TGCGCCAGCAGCTTGTTGCGAGAACAAGAGACCCAGTACTTC.

The CDR3 DNA follows: TGCAGTGCTAGAGATGGGGGAGAGGTGTGGTGGCCCCCCTCGACCGGGGACAGGGGCTACGAGCAGTACTTC. As protein: CSARDGGEVWWPPSTGDRGYEQYF. J is TRBJ2-7 and V is TRBV20-1; 10 bases line up with TRBD1. Germline CDR1 DFQATT, CDR2 SNEGSKA (reference sequence). This CDR3 has 24 amino acids. J lost 3 bases, V lost 0 bases, and 32 bases had no gene match.

This clonotype was seen ten or more times. The genes are TRBV18 and TRBJ1-5; a possible D gene is TRBD1 (5 bases). This CDR3 contains 13 residues. Trimming left V 6 bases short and J 7 bases short, with 13 bases between. Looked up from germline, CDR1 is KGHSH and CDR2 is LQKENI. The DNA for the CDR3 is TGTGCCAGCTCCCCTACGACAGAACAGCCCCAGCATTTT. It codes for CASSPTTEQPQHF.

This clonotype appeared a few times. V gene TRBV14 combines with J gene TRBJ2-7, with TRBD2 matching 7 bases. The CDR3 sequence is 17 residues long. Germline CDR1 and CDR2: SGHDN and FVKESK. V trimming: 0 bases; J trimming: 1 base; junction bases outside the gene matches: 9. The CDR3 DNA reads TGTGCCAGCAGCCAAGATAGAATCGGGCGGGGGTCCTACGAGCAGTACTTC. Encoded protein: CASSQDRIGRGSYEQYF.

The table lists this clonotype with many counts. J is TRBJ1-5 and V is TRBV7-2, with D hard to call. The CDR3 runs 13 residues. The germline gives CDR1 SGHTA, CDR2 FQGNSA. Trimming took off 1 base at V and 5 bases at J, with 6 bases between the two ends. CDR3 region: CASSLEQYQPQHF. The DNA of the CDR3 is TGTGCCAGCAGCTTAGAACAGTATCAGCCCCAGCATTTT.

There are a few counts of this clonotype. This chain links TRBV29-1 with TRBJ1-5; no firm D call. CDR3 length: 12 residues. The V end was cut by 1 base, the J end by 7 bases, with 8 bases between. Germline CDR1 is SQVTM and CDR2 is ANQGSEA. The CDR3 coding sequence is TGCAGCGTTGAAGGGGAGGGACAGCCCCAGCATTTT. It is translated as CSVEGEGQPQHF.

This clonotype was recorded only once. The chain is built from TRBV7-8 and TRBJ2-7; possibly TRBD2 for D (6 bases). The CDR3 sequence is 14 residues long. Germline-derived CDR1 and CDR2 are SGHVS and FQNEAQ. V was cut by 5 bases and J by 3 bases, with 14 bases left in between. In DNA form, the CDR3 reads TGTGCCAGCAGCCAGGCACTAGCTATCTACGAGCAGTACTTC. Translated, it gives CASSQALAIYEQYF.

J is TRBJ2-7 and V is TRBV15, with TRBD2 matching 7 bases. Looked up from germline, CDR1 is LNHNV and CDR2 is YYDKDF (reference sequence). After removal of 0 bases from V and 0 bases from J, the junction contained 8 bases not matched to a gene. The CDR3 runs to 17 residues. The CDR3 here is CATSRDYSRGVSYEQYF. As DNA, the CDR3 is TGTGCCACCAGCAGAGATTACTCCCGGGGGGTCTCCTACGAGCAGTACTTC.

This chain links TRBV6-2 or TRBV6-3 with TRBJ1-2; D remains unclear. The germline gives CDR1 MNHEY, CDR2 SVGEGT. This CDR3 region has 15 residues. V shed 0 bases and J shed 3 bases, with 11 bases lying between them. DNA of the CDR3: TGTGCCAGCAGTTACTCCAGGTTGCCCTACTATGGCTACACCTTC. This encodes CASSYSRLPYYGYTF.

There are a few counts of this clonotype. The chain has TRBV7-3 and TRBJ2-7, with 7 bases fitting TRBD1. This CDR3 is 13 amino acids long. CDR1 SGHTA and CDR2 FQGTGA come from the germline V gene. V lost 4 bases and J lost 6; bases outside the gene matches: 6. CDR3 sequence: CASSSRQGREQYF. CDR3 coding DNA: TGTGCCAGCAGCTCTCGACAGGGACGCGAGCAGTACTTC.

A few counts support this clonotype. J is TRBJ2-5 and V is TRBV6-1; 7 positions match TRBD2. V lost 5 bases, J lost 5 bases, and 11 bases stayed unmatched. Per the germline V gene, CDR1 is MNHNS and CDR2 is SASEGT. This CDR3 comprises 15 residues. The CDR3 bases are TGTGCCAGCAGTCCCGGGACTATCACGGGGGAGACCCAGTACTTC. It specifies CASSPGTITGETQYF.

In this sample, this clonotype turned up a few times. This chain connects TRBV19 to TRBJ2-5; tentatively, D is TRBD2 (5 bases). V shed 3 bases and J shed 3 bases, with 8 bases lying between them. The CDR3 length is 13 residues. Per germline, CDR1 LNHDA and CDR2 SQIVND (reference sequence). For the CDR3, the DNA is TGTGCCAGTAGTATTGGAGGTGAAGAGACCCAGTACTTC. Its protein product is CASSIGGEETQYF.

Ten or more counts support this clonotype. V gene TRBV2 combines with J gene TRBJ1-1; D gene ambiguous. The CDR3 spans 14 residues. The V gene's germline CDR1 is SNHLY and CDR2 FYNNEI. Trimming pared 7 bases from V and 1 base from J, leaving 13 bases between. The DNA of the CDR3 is TGTGCCAGCACCCCGGGTGCCTCGAACACTGAAGCTTTCTTT. Amino acid sequence: CASTPGASNTEAFF.

This clonotype was seen ten or more times. The gene calls are TRBV27 and TRBJ2-5, with 9 bases that match TRBD2. Germline V gives CDR1 MNHEY, CDR2 SMNVEV (reference sequence). The V and J ends lost 5 bases and 5 bases, in that order; junction bases with no gene match: 12. The CDR3 is made up of 16 amino acids. This chain's CDR3 is CASSPLTGLAAETQYF. The CDR3 nucleotides are TGTGCCAGCAGTCCCCTCACGGGACTAGCTGCTGAGACCCAGTACTTC.